This TCR beta chain was identified during a study of neurological immune-mediated disorders. There are 15 residues in the CDR3. Germline CDR1 is SGHRS and CDR2 is YFSETQ. Trimming stripped 0 bases from V and 0 bases from J, with 9 bases between. Unsorted libraries were prepared from 2 million PBMCs that had been stored at -80 C. Study-wide results and limits: CDR3 amino acid sequences of expanded clones were not shared across subjects, a result suggesting private repertoires in all groups.

The cDNA was synthesized by 5'RACE incorporating 10-nucleotide random UMIs. Via MiXCR, TCRdb re-called the 5' RACE reads, giving one row per CDR3 protein. This sample has 45,000 to 50,000 distinct CDR3 sequences, with under 3.5% found just once. The table lists this clonotype with many counts. Its antigen is undetermined. V usage is TRBV5-1 and J usage is TRBJ1-2, with D hard to call. The specimen was PBMCs. This sequence was found in a woman aged 45-65 years with multiple sclerosis. The CDR3 region has the DNA TGCGCCAGCAGCTTGGAGTCCAGCTCTAACTATGGCTACACCTTC. Translating gives CASSLESSSNYGYTF.